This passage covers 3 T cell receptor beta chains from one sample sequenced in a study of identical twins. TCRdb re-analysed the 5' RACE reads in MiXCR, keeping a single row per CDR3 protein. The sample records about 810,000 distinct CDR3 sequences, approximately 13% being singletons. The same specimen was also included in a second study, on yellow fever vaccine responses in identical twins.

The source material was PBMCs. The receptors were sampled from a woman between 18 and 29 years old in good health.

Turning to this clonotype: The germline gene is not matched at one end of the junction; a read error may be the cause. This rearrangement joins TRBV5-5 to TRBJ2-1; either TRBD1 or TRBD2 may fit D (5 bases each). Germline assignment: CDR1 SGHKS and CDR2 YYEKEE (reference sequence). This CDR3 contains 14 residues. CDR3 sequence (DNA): TGTGCCAGCTGCTTCGTTGCCGGGACCAATGAGCAGTTCTTC. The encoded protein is CASCFVAGTNEQFF. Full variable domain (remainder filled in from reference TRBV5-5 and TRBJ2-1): DAGVTQSPTHLIKTRGQQVTLRCSPISGHKSVSWYQQVLGQGPQFIFQYYEKEERGRGNFPDRFSARQFPNYSSELNVNALLLGDSALYLCASCFVAGTNEQFFGPGTRLTVL.

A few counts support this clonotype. The CDR3 loop reads CAISQGQGGGTDTQYF. Here the CDR3 DNA reads TGTGCCATCAGCCAAGGACAGGGTGGAGGCACAGATACGCAGTATTTT. The chain has TRBV10-3 and TRBJ2-3, with 8 bases lining up with TRBD1. The CDR3 consists of 16 residues. The V gene's germline CDR1 is ENHRY and CDR2 SYGVKD. With V trimmed by 6 bases and J by 1 base, 9 bases remained unmatched.

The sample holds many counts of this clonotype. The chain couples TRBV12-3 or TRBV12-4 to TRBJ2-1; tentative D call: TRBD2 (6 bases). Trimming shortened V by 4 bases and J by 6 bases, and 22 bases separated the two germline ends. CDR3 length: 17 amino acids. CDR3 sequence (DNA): TGTGCCAGCAGTTCCAAACCGGGAGACGGACGCCCCAATGAGCAGTTCTTC. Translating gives CASSSKPGDGRPNEQFF.